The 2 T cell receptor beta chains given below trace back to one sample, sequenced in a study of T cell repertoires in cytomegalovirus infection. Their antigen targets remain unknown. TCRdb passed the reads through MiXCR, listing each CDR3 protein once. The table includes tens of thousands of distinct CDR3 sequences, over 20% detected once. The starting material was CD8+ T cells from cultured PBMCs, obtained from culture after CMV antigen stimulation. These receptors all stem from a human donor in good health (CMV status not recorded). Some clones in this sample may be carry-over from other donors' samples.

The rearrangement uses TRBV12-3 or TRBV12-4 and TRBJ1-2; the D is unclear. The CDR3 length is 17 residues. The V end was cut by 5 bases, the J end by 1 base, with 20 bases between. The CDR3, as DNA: TGTGCCAGCAGTCCGAGGAGAGAAGGAGGGAATAACTATGGCTACACCTTC. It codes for CASSPRREGGNNYGYTF.

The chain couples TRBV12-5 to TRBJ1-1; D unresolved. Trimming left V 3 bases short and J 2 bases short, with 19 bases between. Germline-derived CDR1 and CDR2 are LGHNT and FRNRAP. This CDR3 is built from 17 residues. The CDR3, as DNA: TGTGCTAGTGGTTTTCCATTCGTCCCGGCGGGAAACACTGAAGCTTTCTTT. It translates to CASGFPFVPAGNTEAFF.